Below are 6 T cell receptor beta chains sequenced from a single sample in a study of cytomegalovirus exposure and HLA in healthy donors. Primers included in the PCR were 60 Vbeta and 13 Jbeta primers. Produced via immunoSEQ multiplex PCR; TCRdb's table is partial and in-frame only. The sample totals over 55,000 clones. Sequencing was carried out using PBMCs. The receptors originated from a boy between 10 and 17 years old in good health and CMV-seronegative.

The chain joins TRBV6-5 to TRBJ2-3; no definite D call. The CDR3 consists of 12 residues. Trimming left V 6 bases short and J 4 bases short, with 8 bases between. Germline CDR1 is MNHEY and CDR2 is SVGAGI. Here the CDR3 reads CASSPESDTQYF. CDR3 coding DNA: TGTGCCAGCAGCCCGGAGTCAGATACGCAGTATTTT.

V is TRBV30 and J is TRBJ1-2, with TRBD1 as a possible D gene (5 bases). V lost 5 bases and J 7 bases, leaving 14 bases between the germline ends. The length of the CDR3 is 12 residues. Per germline, CDR1 GTSNPN and CDR2 SVGIG (reference sequence). In DNA, the CDR3 is TGTGCCTGGGGTGGGCAGGGTGGTGGCTACACCTTC. This sequence encodes CAWGGQGGGYTF.

The J gene is TRBJ1-1, the V gene TRBV7-9; D gene ambiguous. V was shortened by 3 bases and J by 7 bases, with 12 bases between the two germline ends. The CDR3 is 13 residues long. The germline V gene has CDR1 SEHNR and CDR2 FQNEAQ (reference sequence). The CDR3 DNA reads as TGTGCCAGCAGCTTCGGTTTCGAGGGTGAAGCTTTCTTT. It is translated as CASSFGFEGEAFF.

This rearrangement joins TRBV12-5 to TRBJ1-3, with a weak D call TRBD1 (5 bases). This CDR3 is 12 amino acids long. Trimming pared 8 bases from V and 2 bases from J, leaving 7 bases between. Germline lookup yields CDR1 LGHNT and CDR2 FRNRAP. In nucleotides, the CDR3 is TGTGCTAGTCAGGGAACTGGAAACACCATATATTTT. It encodes CASQGTGNTIYF.

The chain employs TRBV4-1 and TRBJ1-1, with D unclear. The CDR3 runs 20 residues. Per germline, CDR1 MGHRA and CDR2 YSYEKL. Trimming removed 0 bases from V and 7 bases from J, with 30 bases in between. CDR3 sequence reads: CASSQDIPAIAEGWEIEAFF. The CDR3 DNA is TGCGCCAGCAGCCAAGATATTCCTGCTATCGCAGAGGGCTGGGAAATTGAAGCTTTCTTT.

The gene calls are TRBV7-9 and TRBJ1-1; 7 bases match TRBD1. Germline-derived CDR1 and CDR2 are SEHNR and FQNEAQ (reference sequence). The ends lost 8 bases at V and 1 base at J; junction bases unmatched: 4. The CDR3 is made up of 13 amino acids. In DNA form, the CDR3 reads TGTGCCAGCGGAGGACAGGAGAACACTGAAGCTTTCTTT. Residues: CASGGQENTEAFF.